The TCR beta chain described here comes from a study of Ad26.COV2.S vaccination and SARS-CoV-2 variants. Study background: Donor had been placed in the Ad26.COV2.S arm of the COV1001 trial.

As for treatment: over 15 received Ad26.COV2.S at low or high dose, single or two shots; about 5 received placebo; per-sample allocation not given. The samples date from day 63 after the first vaccine or placebo injection. Findings of the study overall: There was a possibility that the TCR breadth and depth analyses underestimated total T cell responses. People who got the vaccine or the placebo had similar non-spike TCR breadth.

Generated by immunoSEQ multiplex PCR, the TCRdb table keeps only in-frame clones and is missing some. Among about 680,000 clones listed, more than 80% were seen once. On this clone itself: Its matching antigen is unknown.

Here the sequenced sample was peripheral blood, taken in a trial of Ad26.COV2.S vaccine versus placebo. This clonotype was obtained from a person between 18 and 65 years old who received the Ad26.COV2.S COVID-19 vaccine or a placebo.

The CDR3 nucleotides are TGCGCCAGCAGCCAAAGGGGGAGCTCCTATAATTCACCCCTCCACTTT. Its protein is CASSQRGSSYNSPLHF. The genes are TRBV4-3 and TRBJ1-6; D might be TRBD1 (6 bases). The germline V gene encodes CDR1 LGHNA and CDR2 YSLEER. The V end lost 2 bases, the J end lost 0 bases, and 8 bases lay between the germline ends. The CDR3 contains 16 residues.